The 26 T cell receptor beta chains given below trace back to one sample, sequenced in a study of T-cell reconstitution after alpha-beta-depleted transplantation in children. The authors prepared the TCRbeta library with unique molecular identifiers. In TCRdb, the PCR reads were re-called with MiXCR into one record per CDR3 protein. The sample consists of hundreds of thousands of distinct CDR3 sequences, around 13% of them appearing once. Sequenced material: PBMCs, taken before TCRalphabeta/CD19-depleted stem cell transplant. The receptor set was obtained from a girl aged 2-15 years with congenital amegakaryocytic thrombocytopenia, due to receive a stem cell transplant.

This clonotype was detected a few times. The chain is built from TRBV12-3 or TRBV12-4 and TRBJ2-5; 11 bases are shared with TRBD1. CDR3 length equals 15 residues. Trimming removed 5 bases from V and 5 bases from J; junction bases left unmatched: 7. CDR3 sequence reads: CASSARTGGGETQYF. The DNA of the CDR3 is TGTGCCAGCAGTGCCCGGACAGGGGGCGGGGAGACCCAGTACTTC.

In its sample, this clonotype was seen many times. The chain links TRBV11-2 to TRBJ2-2; 13 bases fit TRBD2. The ends lost 6 bases at V and 6 bases at J; junction bases unmatched: 13. The germline gives CDR1 SGHAT, CDR2 FQNNGV. This CDR3 is built from 18 residues. The CDR3 loop is CASRRRTSGSFPPGELFF. DNA for the CDR3: TGTGCCAGCAGACGGAGGACTAGCGGGAGCTTCCCTCCCGGGGAGCTGTTTTTT. The variable domain in full, with the rest retrieved from reference TRBV11-2 and TRBJ2-2, is EAGVAQSPRYKIIEKRQSVAFWCNPISGHATLYWYQQILGQGPKLLIQFQNNGVVDDSQLPKDRFSAERLKGVDSTLKIQPAKLEDSAVYLCASRRRTSGSFPPGELFFGEGSRLTVL.

As to this clonotype: This may arise from a read error, as a much more abundant clone is one base away. J is TRBJ2-1 and V is TRBV2; 11 bases fit TRBD2. The CDR3 contains 14 residues. Per the germline V gene, CDR1 is SNHLY and CDR2 is FYNNEI. V shed 4 bases, J shed 4 bases, and the junction held 0 bases outside the gene matches. The CDR3 sequence: CASSASGRYNEQFF. DNA for the CDR3: TGTGCCAGCAGTGCTAGCGGGAGGTACAATGAGCAGTTCTTC.

V and J are TRBV18 and TRBJ1-1; D is perhaps TRBD1 (5 bases). The V and J ends lost 5 bases and 3 bases respectively, with 16 bases between them. CDR3 size: 15 residues. In germline, CDR1 is KGHSH, CDR2 LQKENI. The CDR3, as DNA: TGTGCCAGCTCAGAGTTGCAGGGAGGCGACACTGAAGCTTTCTTT. As protein: CASSELQGGDTEAFF.

This clonotype was recorded a few times. The chain is built from TRBV12-3 or TRBV12-4 and TRBJ1-2; D may be TRBD1 (5 bases). The CDR3 runs to 13 residues. Deletions cut 6 bases from V and 4 bases from J, with 12 bases between. CDR3 region: CASSLQVSYGYTF. CDR3 nucleotides: TGTGCCAGCAGCCTACAGGTTTCCTATGGCTACACCTTC.

In this sample, this clonotype turned up a few times. This chain connects TRBV30 to TRBJ2-1; D is unresolved. The germline V gene has CDR1 GTSNPN and CDR2 SVGIG (reference sequence). This CDR3 comprises 13 residues. Trimming stripped 0 bases from V and 6 bases from J, with 9 bases between. CDR3 amino acids: CAWSVWQTNEQFF. CDR3 DNA sequence: TGTGCCTGGAGTGTCTGGCAGACCAATGAGCAGTTCTTC.

The sample holds a few counts of this clonotype. The V gene is TRBV15, the J gene TRBJ2-1, with TRBD2 matching 14 bases. CDR3 length equals 15 residues. Trimming removed 4 bases from V and 9 bases from J; junction bases left unmatched: 5. CDR1 LNHNV and CDR2 YYDKDF come from the germline V gene (reference sequence). DNA for the CDR3: TGTGCCACCAGCACCGGGACTAGCGGGAGAGTTGAGCAGTTCTTC. Protein sequence: CATSTGTSGRVEQFF.

In its sample, this clonotype was seen many times. This chain uses TRBV25-1 with TRBJ1-2; D is uncertain. The CDR3 is made up of 12 amino acids. Looked up from germline, CDR1 is MGHDK and CDR2 is SYGVNS. Trimming left V 8 bases short and J 6 bases short, with 13 bases between. CDR3 bases: TGTGCCAGCGGCAACACCTTCCATGGCTACACCTTC. Protein sequence: CASGNTFHGYTF.

The V and J genes are TRBV27 and TRBJ2-7; 12 bases map to TRBD2. V shed 5 bases and J 6 bases; nucleotides not matched to a gene: 14. The germline gives CDR1 MNHEY, CDR2 SMNVEV (reference sequence). This CDR3 has 17 residues. Here the CDR3 DNA reads TGTGCCAGCAGTGTCGGACTAGCGGGAACTAGTCTAGGCGAGCAGTACTTC. Translating gives CASSVGLAGTSLGEQYF.

A few counts support this clonotype. The chain combines TRBV7-8 with TRBJ1-3, with 10 bases fitting TRBD1. The CDR3 is made up of 20 amino acids. Germline CDR1 reads SGHVS; CDR2 reads FQNEAQ. V was clipped by 4 bases and J by 0 bases; unmatched bases: 15. The DNA of the CDR3 is TGTGCCAGCAGCTCGTCGACAGGGGGCGCGTCCTTCAGCTCTGGAAACACCATATATTTT. It codes for CASSSSTGGASFSSGNTIYF.

This chain connects TRBV20-1 to TRBJ2-3; no definite D call. CDR1 is DFQATT and CDR2 is SNEGSKA in the germline V gene (reference sequence). CDR3 length equals 14 residues. Trimming stripped 0 bases from V and 2 bases from J, with 9 bases between. The CDR3 loop reads CSARDGDSTDTQYF. CDR3 in DNA: TGCAGTGCTAGAGATGGCGACTCCACAGATACGCAGTATTTT.

In its sample, this clonotype was seen many times. The chain is built from TRBV20-1 and TRBJ1-5; D not certain. The CDR3 length is 13 residues. The V gene lost 3 bases and the J gene lost 4 bases, with 10 bases spanning the gap. CDR1 is DFQATT, CDR2 SNEGSKA, per germline (reference sequence). The CDR3 nucleotides read TGCAGTGCTAGTAATGCTGTTAATCAGCCCCAGCATTTT. The encoded protein is CSASNAVNQPQHF.

This clonotype has just a few counts. The chain combines TRBV29-1 with TRBJ2-5; D possibly corresponds to TRBD2 (7 bases). Germline CDR1 SQVTM, CDR2 ANQGSEA. The CDR3 has 17 amino acids. V was pared by 4 bases and J by 4 bases, with 25 bases between. CDR3: CSVGGGDPIEAGETQYF. CDR3 DNA sequence: TGCAGCGTTGGCGGGGGCGACCCGATAGAAGCAGGAGAGACCCAGTACTTC.

This clonotype was seen a handful of times. The rearrangement links TRBV7-3 to TRBJ2-6; D may be TRBD1 (5 bases). The germline V gene encodes CDR1 SGHTA and CDR2 FQGTGA. The CDR3 consists of 17 residues. V lost 1 base to trimming and J lost 2 bases, with 12 bases between them. The CDR3 region has the DNA TGTGCCAGCAGCTTAAGTGGGCAGGGCACTGGGGCCAACGTCCTGACTTTC. This sequence encodes CASSLSGQGTGANVLTF.

This clonotype was seen repeatedly, ten times or more. This chain links TRBV7-2 with TRBJ2-2; D remains unclear. V was clipped by 1 base and J by 7 bases, with 7 bases between them. This CDR3 has 13 amino acids. The germline gives CDR1 SGHTA, CDR2 FQGNSA. The CDR3 protein is CASSLVVGGELFF. Here the CDR3 DNA reads TGTGCCAGCAGCTTAGTCGTGGGCGGGGAGCTGTTTTTT.

This clonotype was seen a few times. The chain carries TRBV5-1 and TRBJ2-3; D is uncertain. Deletions cut 0 bases from V and 0 bases from J, with 14 bases between. The CDR3 is 17 residues long. Germline V gene lookup returns CDR1 SGHRS and CDR2 YFSETQ. CDR3 sequence reads: CASSLEGGIPSTDTQYF. CDR3 nucleotides: TGCGCCAGCAGCTTGGAAGGCGGAATCCCTAGCACAGATACGCAGTATTTT.

This clonotype was seen repeatedly, ten times or more. The rearrangement joins TRBV20-1 to TRBJ2-2; 13 bases are shared with TRBD2. Trimming cost V 5 bases and J 7 bases; bases outside gene matches: 7. CDR3 size: 15 residues. The germline CDR1 and CDR2 sequences are DFQATT and SNEGSKA (reference sequence). CDR3 sequence: CSASRTSGSYGELFF. The CDR3 bases are TGCAGTGCTTCCCGGACTAGCGGGAGCTACGGGGAGCTGTTTTTT.

With respect to this clonotype: A much larger clone is a single base away; this may be a read error. The chain joins TRBV12-3 or TRBV12-4 to TRBJ2-7; 9 nucleotides line up with TRBD1. The CDR3 covers 16 residues. In DNA, the CDR3 is TGTGCCAGCAGCCCCGCTGGACAGGGGAACGACTACGAGCAGAACTTC. Its translation is CASSPAGQGNDYEQNF.

This clonotype was detected only a few times. The chain carries TRBV18 and TRBJ2-1, with 10 bases lining up with TRBD2. Per germline, CDR1 KGHSH and CDR2 LQKENI. J was trimmed by 7 bases and V by 10 bases; bases with no gene match: 10. The CDR3 runs to 14 residues. The CDR3 reads CAIPRASGSNEQFF. The CDR3 DNA reads as TGTGCCATCCCCAGGGCTAGCGGGAGTAATGAGCAGTTCTTC.

This clonotype was observed many times. V gene TRBV11-2 combines with J gene TRBJ2-1; D gene ambiguous. V lost 5 bases to trimming and J lost 3 bases, with 11 bases between them. CDR1 is SGHAT and CDR2 is FQNNGV in the germline V gene. This CDR3 comprises 14 residues. The CDR3 DNA sequence: TGTGCCAGCAGCCGACCAGTTTACTACAATGAGCAGTTCTTC. Protein: CASSRPVYYNEQFF.

This clonotype showed up just a few times. The V call is TRBV4-1, the J call TRBJ2-3; 11 positions agree with TRBD2. Germline-derived CDR1 and CDR2 are MGHRA and YSYEKL. This CDR3 is 16 amino acids long. Germline trimming cut 1 base from V and 5 bases from J; bases unmatched to any gene: 5. CDR3 protein: CASSQVLSGRGDTQYF. In DNA form, the CDR3 reads TGCGCCAGCAGCCAAGTCCTTAGCGGGAGGGGAGATACGCAGTATTTT.

This clonotype was observed many times. The rearrangement joins TRBV6-5 to TRBJ2-5, with 12 bases lining up with TRBD2. From germline, CDR1 is MNHEY and CDR2 SVGAGI. The V segment lost 0 bases and the J segment 5 bases; nucleotides outside the gene matches: 4. The CDR3 has 16 amino acids. The CDR3 reads CASSYSVTSGSETQYF. The CDR3 nucleotides read TGTGCCAGCAGTTACTCAGTGACTAGCGGGAGTGAGACCCAGTACTTC.

This chain links TRBV12-3 or TRBV12-4 with TRBJ2-4, with a tentative D call TRBD1 (6 bases). With 3 bases removed from V and 0 bases from J, the gap between germline ends came to 12 bases. This CDR3 region has 16 residues. The CDR3 nucleotides are TGTGCCAGCAGTTTTTACAGGGACCTAGCCAAAAACATTCAGTACTTC. This codes for CASSFYRDLAKNIQYF.

This clonotype has ten or more counts. The chain links TRBV25-1 to TRBJ1-6; D unresolved. Trimming stripped 5 bases from V and 0 bases from J, with 8 bases between. The CDR3 extends over 15 amino acids. Germline V lookup: CDR1 MGHDK, CDR2 SYGVNS. The CDR3 DNA follows: TGTGCCAGCAGTAATGAAGTCTCCTATAATTCACCCCTCCACTTT. This encodes CASSNEVSYNSPLHF. Combining the CDR3 with reference TRBV25-1 and TRBJ1-6 gives the whole variable domain EADIYQTPRYLVIGTGKKITLECSQTMGHDKMYWYQQDPGMELHLIHYSYGVNSTEKGDLSSESTVSRIRTEHFPLTLESARPSHTSQYLCASSNEVSYNSPLHFGNGTRLTVT.

This clonotype was picked up a small number of times. The chain couples TRBV12-3 or TRBV12-4 to TRBJ1-1; D gene uncertain. The germline V and J ends were trimmed by 4 bases and 6 bases, with 18 bases remaining between them. The CDR3 is made up of 15 amino acids. This CDR3 is CASSSPSNNLAEAFF. Here the CDR3 DNA reads TGTGCCAGCAGTTCACCCTCTAATAACTTGGCTGAAGCTTTCTTT.

There are many counts of this clonotype. CDR3 nucleotide sequence: TGTGCCAGCAGCGTAGGATCAGCGTACAATGAGCAGTTCTTC. Translating it yields CASSVGSAYNEQFF. V is TRBV9 and J is TRBJ2-1; D gene ambiguous. Trimming cost V 0 bases and J 4 bases, with 8 bases left between them. This CDR3 spans 14 amino acids. The V gene's germline CDR1 is SGDLS and CDR2 YYNGEE.